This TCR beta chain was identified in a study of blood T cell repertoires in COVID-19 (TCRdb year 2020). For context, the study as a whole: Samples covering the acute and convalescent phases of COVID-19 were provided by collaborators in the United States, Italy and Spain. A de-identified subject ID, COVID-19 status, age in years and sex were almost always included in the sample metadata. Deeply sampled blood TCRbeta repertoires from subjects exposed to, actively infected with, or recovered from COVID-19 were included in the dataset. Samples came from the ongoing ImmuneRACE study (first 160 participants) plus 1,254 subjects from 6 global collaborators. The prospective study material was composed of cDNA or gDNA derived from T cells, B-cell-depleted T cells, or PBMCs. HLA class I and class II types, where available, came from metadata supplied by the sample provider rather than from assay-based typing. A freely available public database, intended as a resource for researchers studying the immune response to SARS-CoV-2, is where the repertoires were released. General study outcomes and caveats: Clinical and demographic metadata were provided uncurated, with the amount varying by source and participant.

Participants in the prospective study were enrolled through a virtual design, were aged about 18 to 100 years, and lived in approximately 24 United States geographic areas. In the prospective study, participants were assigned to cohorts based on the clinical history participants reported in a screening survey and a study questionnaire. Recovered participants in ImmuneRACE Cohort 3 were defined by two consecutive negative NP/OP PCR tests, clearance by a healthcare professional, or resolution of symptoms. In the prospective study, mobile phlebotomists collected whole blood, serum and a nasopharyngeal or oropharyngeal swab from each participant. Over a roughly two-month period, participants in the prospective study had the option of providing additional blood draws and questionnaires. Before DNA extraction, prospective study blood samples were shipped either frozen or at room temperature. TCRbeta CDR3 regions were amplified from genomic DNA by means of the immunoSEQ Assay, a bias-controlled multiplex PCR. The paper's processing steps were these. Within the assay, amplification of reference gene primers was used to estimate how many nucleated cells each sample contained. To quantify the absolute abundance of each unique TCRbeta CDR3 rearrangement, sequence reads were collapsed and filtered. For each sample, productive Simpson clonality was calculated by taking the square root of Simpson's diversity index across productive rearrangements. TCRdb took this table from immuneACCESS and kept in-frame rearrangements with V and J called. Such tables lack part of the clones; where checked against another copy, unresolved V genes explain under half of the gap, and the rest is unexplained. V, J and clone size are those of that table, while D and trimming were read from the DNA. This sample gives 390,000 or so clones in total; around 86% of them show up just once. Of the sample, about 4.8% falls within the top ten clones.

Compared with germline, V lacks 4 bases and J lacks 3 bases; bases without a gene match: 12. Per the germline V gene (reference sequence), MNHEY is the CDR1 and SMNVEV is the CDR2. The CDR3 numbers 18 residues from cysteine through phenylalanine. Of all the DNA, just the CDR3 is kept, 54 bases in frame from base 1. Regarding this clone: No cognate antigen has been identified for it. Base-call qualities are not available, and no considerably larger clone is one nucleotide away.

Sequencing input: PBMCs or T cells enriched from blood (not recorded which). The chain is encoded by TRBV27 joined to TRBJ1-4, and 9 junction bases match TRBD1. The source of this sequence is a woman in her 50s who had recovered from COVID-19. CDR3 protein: CASSSTGTGFKANEKLFF. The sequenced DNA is TGTGCCAGCAGTTCTACTGGGACAGGGTTTAAGGCTAATGAAAAACTGTTTTTT.